This T cell receptor (beta chain) was captured in a study of shared clonotypes between healthy human individuals. CDR3 length equals 14 residues. The V gene's germline CDR1 is MNHEY and CDR2 SVGAGI. V dropped 2 bases and J dropped 4 bases, with 11 bases sitting between them. This clone was detected once. Libraries were prepared by immunoSEQ multiplex PCR; TCRdb keeps only in-frame clonotypes and omits some of them. The sample lists 650,000 to 800,000 clones, roughly two thirds occurring once. V gene TRBV6-5 combines with J gene TRBJ1-1; D unclear. The sequencing sample was made of memory CD4+ T cells sorted from blood. Specified subset: CD45RA-negative fraction. This sequence was found in a woman between 25 and 40 years old in good health. Here the CDR3 reads CASSYGWQSTEAFF. In DNA form, the CDR3 reads TGTGCCAGCAGTTACGGTTGGCAGAGCACTGAAGCTTTCTTT.